The rows below give T cell receptor beta chains drawn from one sample of a study of cytomegalovirus exposure and HLA in healthy donors. Produced via immunoSEQ multiplex PCR; TCRdb's table is partial and in-frame only. The table lists 100,000 to 140,000 clones, around 80% of them singletons, with about 2.5% in the top ten. Sequenced: PBMCs. The receptors originated from a man younger than 45 in good health and CMV-seropositive. Both conserved end residues are part of each CDR3. The D gene is left open where the match is weak. Clone size appears in some rows only: once, few, many, or a class for an expanded clone.

V gene	J gene	clone size	D gene	CDR3 DNA	CDR3 protein
TRBV9	TRBJ2-3	.	.	TGTGCCAGCAGCTCTCCGGGGGTTCGTCCCGATACGCAGTATTTT	CASSSPGVRPDTQYF
TRBV11-2	TRBJ1-4	.	.	TGTGCCAGCAGCTATAAGAAGGACAGCTATAATGAAAAACTGTTTTTT	CASSYKKDSYNEKLFF
TRBV7-2	TRBJ1-2	few	.	TGTGCCAGCAGCTCCACCTGGCAGGGTAGCGGCTACACCTTC	CASSSTWQGSGYTF
TRBV2	TRBJ1-1	.	TRBD1	TGTGCCAGCATGACAGGGGGTCGGAACACTGAAGCTTTCTTT	CASMTGGRNTEAFF
TRBV7-8	TRBJ2-7	few	.	TGTGCCAGCAGCCCACTATTCTACGAGCAGTACTTC	CASSPLFYEQYF
TRBV5-1	TRBJ2-3	.	.	TGCGCCAGCGGGGGCCGAATCACAGATACGCAGTATTTT	CASGGRITDTQYF
TRBV2	TRBJ2-1	.	.	TGTGCCAGCCTAAGCGGGCAATACAATGAGCAGTTCTTC	CASLSGQYNEQFF
TRBV7-8	TRBJ2-7	few	TRBD1	TGTGCCAGCAGCTATGCAGGGGGCGGCGAGCAGTACTTC	CASSYAGGGEQYF
TRBV30	TRBJ1-2	.	.	TGTGCCTGGAGTGGAGGGTGGGTTGACTATGGCTACACCTTC	CAWSGGWVDYGYTF
TRBV5-1	TRBJ2-3	once	.	TGCGCCAGCAGCTTGGAGGGAGCCGTGAATACGCAGTATTTT	CASSLEGAVNTQYF
TRBV29-1	TRBJ1-2	few	.	TGCAGCGTTGTGGGCATTGGGGGGGAAACTAACTATGGCTACACCTTC	CSVVGIGGETNYGYTF
TRBV7-8	TRBJ2-3	.	.	TGTGCCAGCAGCTTAGTCCCGGGGAGCGGCTACACAGATACGCAGTATTTT	CASSLVPGSGYTDTQYF
TRBV5-1	TRBJ2-1	.	.	TGCGCCAGCAGCTTGGCCCCCGGCTCCTACAATGAGCAGTTCTTC	CASSLAPGSYNEQFF
TRBV7-8	TRBJ2-7	.	.	TGTGCCAGCAGCTTAGCGACGGCCAAGGGGGAGCAGTACTTC	CASSLATAKGEQYF
TRBV7-9	TRBJ2-7	.	TRBD2	TGTGCCAGCAGCTATAGCGGGGGGGCCTTGGACGAGCAGTACTTC	CASSYSGGALDEQYF
TRBV30	TRBJ1-1	few	.	TGTGCCTGGACCACTGGGGAGGGACCCTCCTCCGAAGCTTTCTTT	CAWTTGEGPSSEAFF
TRBV23-1	TRBJ1-3	.	.	TGCGCCAGCAGTCAATCGAACAGGGCTGGAAACACCATATATTTT	CASSQSNRAGNTIYF
TRBV19	TRBJ2-1	few	TRBD2	TGTGCCAGTAGCCCTACTAGCGGGTCTAAAAATGAGCAGTTCTTC	CASSPTSGSKNEQFF
TRBV18	TRBJ2-5	.	TRBD2	TGTGCCAGCTCACCAGCCGCCGGGACTAGGGGAAAGGAGCAGTACTTC	CASSPAAGTRGKEQYF
TRBV2	TRBJ1-2	.	TRBD1	TGTGCCAGCAGGCGACGGCAGGGGGTCTATGGCTACACCTTC	CASRRRQGVYGYTF
TRBV6-5	TRBJ1-4	.	TRBD1	TGTGCCAGCAGTCGCCGGGACAGGGCTAGTGAAAAACTGTTTTTT	CASSRRDRASEKLFF
TRBV7-9	TRBJ1-4	few	.	TGTGCCAGCACGTCCCCGCAGGGTAGTGAAAAACTGTTTTTT	CASTSPQGSEKLFF
TRBV28	TRBJ1-5	.	TRBD1	TGTGCCAGCAGACGGGACAGGGAACTTTATAGCAATCAGCCCCAGCATTTT	CASRRDRELYSNQPQHF
TRBV19	TRBJ2-3	.	TRBD1	TGTGCCAGTAGCGGGACAGGGGGCAATGGAGATACGCAGTATTTT	CASSGTGGNGDTQYF
TRBV15	TRBJ1-5	.	.	TGTGCCACCAGCAGGGGATCCGGGATACCGTCTTATCAGCCCCAGCATTTT	CATSRGSGIPSYQPQHF
TRBV7-3	TRBJ2-3	.	TRBD2	TGTGCCAGCAGCTTCGGGGGGGTAGATACGCAGTATTTT	CASSFGGVDTQYF
TRBV5-4	TRBJ2-2	few	TRBD1	TGTGCCAGCAGCGGCGGACAGGGGGCACCTTTACCGAACACCGGGGAGCTGTTTTTT	CASSGGQGAPLPNTGELFF
TRBV19	TRBJ1-6	.	.	TGTGCCAGTAGTTTCGGGACTTTCCCCGTTTCACCCCTCCACTTT	CASSFGTFPVSPLHF
TRBV7-9	TRBJ2-2	.	.	TGTTCCAGCAGCCTCCGGAGCGAGCTGTTTTTT	CSSSLRSELFF
TRBV18	TRBJ1-2	.	TRBD1	TGTGCCAGCTCACCACAAGTGGGACAGGGTTTCTATGGCTACACCTTC	CASSPQVGQGFYGYTF
TRBV5-1	TRBJ2-5	.	TRBD2	TGCGCCAGCAGCTTAGCGGGGGGGCAAGAGACCCAGTACTTC	CASSLAGGQETQYF
TRBV18	TRBJ1-1	few	.	TGTGCCAGCTCGATAATAAGCCAGGGTTCGAACACTGAAGCTTTCTTT	CASSIISQGSNTEAFF
TRBV18	TRBJ1-4	once	TRBD1	TGTGCCAGCTCACCACCGAACAGGGGTCCCCTAGCAACTAATGAAAAACTGTTTTTT	CASSPPNRGPLATNEKLFF
TRBV27	TRBJ1-6	.	.	TGTGCCAGCTGCAGGGTTGGTAATTCACCCCTCCACTTT	CASCRVGNSPLHF
TRBV6-6	TRBJ2-6	.	.	TGTGCCAGCAGTTCTCTAGCTGGGGCCAACGTCCTGACTTTC	CASSSLAGANVLTF
TRBV15	TRBJ2-3	.	.	TGTGCCACCAGCAGAAACAGGGAAGGTGCAGATACGCAGTATTTT	CATSRNREGADTQYF
TRBV18	TRBJ1-1	.	.	TGTGCCAGCTCCCCCTTCCAGGGTAGCAACACTGAAGCTTTCTTT	CASSPFQGSNTEAFF
TRBV28	TRBJ2-7	once	.	TGTGCCAGCAGGGCCGGGACACTGAGCTCCTACGAGCAGTACTTC	CASRAGTLSSYEQYF
TRBV5-4	TRBJ1-1	.	.	TGTGCCAGCAGCTTCGGGAACACTGAAGCTTTCTTT	CASSFGNTEAFF